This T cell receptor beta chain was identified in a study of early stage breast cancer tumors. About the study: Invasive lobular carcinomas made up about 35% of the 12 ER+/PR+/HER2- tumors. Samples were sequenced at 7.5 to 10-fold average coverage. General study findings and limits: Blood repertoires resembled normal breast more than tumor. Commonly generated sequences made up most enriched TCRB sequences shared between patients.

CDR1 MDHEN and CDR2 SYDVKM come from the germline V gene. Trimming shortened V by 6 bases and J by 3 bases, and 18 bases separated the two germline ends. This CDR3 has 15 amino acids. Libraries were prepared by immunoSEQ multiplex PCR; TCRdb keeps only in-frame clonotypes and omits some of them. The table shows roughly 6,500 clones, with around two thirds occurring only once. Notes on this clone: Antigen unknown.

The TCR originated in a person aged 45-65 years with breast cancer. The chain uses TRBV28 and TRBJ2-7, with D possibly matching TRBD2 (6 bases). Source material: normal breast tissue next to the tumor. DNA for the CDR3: TGTGCCAGCAGGTACTCGGGAGTAACAATCTACGAGCAGTACTTC. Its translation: CASRYSGVTIYEQYF. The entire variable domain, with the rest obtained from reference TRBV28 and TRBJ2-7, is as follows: DVKVTQSSRYLVKRTGEKVFLECVQDMDHENMFWYRQDPGLGLRLIYFSYDVKMKEKGDIPEGYSVSREKKERFSLILESASTNQTSMYLCASRYSGVTIYEQYFGPGTRLTVT.